The next 32 T cell receptor beta chains were all read from a single sample in a study of blood T cell repertoires in COVID-19. The protocol was immunoSEQ multiplex PCR, while the TCRdb copy is restricted to in-frame clones and leaves out a portion. The table shows around 60,000 clones, with 77% occurring only once. The sequenced sample was peripheral blood. Receptors were obtained from a human donor in a cohort sampled during active COVID-19.

V usage is TRBV3-1 (or the pseudogene TRBV3-2) and J usage is TRBJ1-5, with 8 bases matching TRBD1. V was pared by 1 base and J by 7 bases, with 6 bases of the junction left unmatched. This CDR3 region has 15 residues. From germline, CDR1 is LGHDT and CDR2 YNNKEL (reference sequence). Written as DNA, the CDR3 is TGTGCCAGCAGCCAAGCCGGGACAGGTATCCAGCCCCAGCATTTT. Amino acid sequence: CASSQAGTGIQPQHF.

The chain uses TRBV3-1 (or the pseudogene TRBV3-2) and TRBJ1-1; possibly TRBD1 for D (6 bases). The germline V gene encodes CDR1 LGHDT and CDR2 YNNKEL (reference sequence). Trimming removed 1 base from V and 5 bases from J, with 14 bases in between. This CDR3 is 15 amino acids long. The chain's CDR3 is CASSQGSAQGTEAFF. CDR3 DNA: TGTGCCAGCAGCCAAGGGTCGGCACAGGGTACTGAAGCTTTCTTT.

The CDR3 here is CASSPQNQPQHF. CDR3 bases: TGTGCCAGCAGTCCTCAGAATCAGCCCCAGCATTTT. This rearrangement joins TRBV12-3 or TRBV12-4 to TRBJ1-5; D not resolved. This CDR3 is 12 amino acids long. V lost 5 bases to trimming and J lost 4 bases, with 6 bases between them.

V and J are TRBV5-1 and TRBJ2-7; D is unresolved. The germline V gene has CDR1 SGHRS and CDR2 YFSETQ. The CDR3 extends over 12 amino acids. Between the trimmed V and J ends, which lost 0 bases and 3 bases, there was a span of 4 bases. The CDR3: CASSLDGYEQYF. CDR3 nucleotides: TGCGCCAGCAGCTTGGACGGCTACGAGCAGTACTTC.

The chain uses TRBV15 and TRBJ1-1, with D maybe TRBD1 (5 bases). The germline V and J ends were trimmed by 4 bases and 4 bases, with 13 bases remaining between them. Germline values: CDR1 LNHNV, CDR2 YYDKDF (reference sequence). The CDR3 spans 14 residues. Written as DNA, the CDR3 is TGTGCCACCAGCAAGGACATAGGTCGCACTGAAGCTTTCTTT. Its protein product is CATSKDIGRTEAFF.

This clone was seen a few times. The chain joins TRBV2 to TRBJ1-3; 9 bases line up with TRBD1. J gave up 3 bases and V 5 bases, and 2 bases lay outside the gene matches. Germline assignment: CDR1 SNHLY and CDR2 FYNNEI. The CDR3 length is 14 residues. CDR3 nucleotides: TGTGCCAGCAGTCGACAGGGGGATGGAAACACCATATATTTT. Protein product: CASSRQGDGNTIYF. The whole variable domain, filled in from reference TRBV2 and TRBJ1-3, reads EPEVTQTPSHQVTQMGQEVILRCVPISNHLYFYWYRQILGQKVEFLVSFYNNEISEKSEIFDDQFSVERPDGSNFTLKIRSTKLEDSAMYFCASSRQGDGNTIYFGEGSWLTVV.

V is TRBV12-3 or TRBV12-4 and J is TRBJ2-5; 11 nucleotides match TRBD1. V trimming: 5 bases; J trimming: 7 bases; junction bases outside the gene matches: 3. The CDR3 totals 13 residues. The CDR3 region is CASSGQGAGTQYF. The CDR3, as DNA: TGTGCCAGCAGTGGACAGGGGGCTGGGACCCAGTACTTC.

The genes are TRBV28 and TRBJ2-7, with 10 bases aligning to TRBD2. This CDR3 contains 15 residues. Germline loops: CDR1 MDHEN, CDR2 SYDVKM. V lost 3 bases and J lost 1; bases outside the gene matches: 3. The CDR3 loop reads CASSFASGRSYEQYF. In nucleotides, the CDR3 is TGTGCCAGCAGTTTTGCTAGCGGGAGATCCTACGAGCAGTACTTC.

The J gene is TRBJ1-1, the V gene TRBV5-6; TRBD1 might be the D (5 bases). Germline loops: CDR1 SGHDT, CDR2 YYEEEE. There are 14 residues in the CDR3. The V end was cut by 4 bases, the J end by 4 bases, with 14 bases between. The CDR3 spells CASSMGVGITEAFF. CDR3 DNA: TGTGCCAGCAGCATGGGGGTCGGGATCACTGAAGCTTTCTTT.

This clone has only one observation. The V call is TRBV6-5, the J call TRBJ1-2; no firm D call. The germline V gene has CDR1 MNHEY and CDR2 SVGAGI. The CDR3 contains 15 residues. V shed 4 bases and J shed 0 bases, with 12 bases lying between them. This chain's CDR3 is CASSSRRVTNYGYTF. The CDR3 DNA sequence: TGTGCCAGCAGTTCCCGGAGGGTAACTAACTATGGCTACACCTTC.

This clone showed up many times. This chain uses TRBV19 with TRBJ1-5; 7 bases match TRBD1. Germline trimming cut 10 bases from V and 3 bases from J; bases unmatched to any gene: 9. The CDR3 runs 14 residues. The V gene's germline CDR1 is LNHDA and CDR2 SQIVND (reference sequence). CDR3 sequence (DNA): TGTGCCACCGTGGACAGGTCGCACAATCAGCCCCAGCATTTT. The encoded protein is CATVDRSHNQPQHF.

There are a few counts of this clone. The CDR3 loop reads CASSSLRTGREAFF. The CDR3 DNA reads TGTGCCAGCAGCTCGCTGAGGACAGGCCGTGAAGCTTTCTTT. This sequence joins TRBV7-9 and TRBJ1-1, with 7 bases aligning to TRBD1. The CDR3 totals 14 residues. The V gene's germline CDR1 is SEHNR and CDR2 FQNEAQ (reference sequence). J lost 7 bases, V lost 4 bases, and 9 bases had no gene match.

About this clone: A read error may be the cause here, since a much bigger clone is one base away. The CDR3 protein is CVSSSGGSGELFF. The CDR3 DNA is TGCGTCAGCAGCTCAGGGGGATCCGGGGAGCTGTTTTTT. The rearrangement joins TRBV5-1 to TRBJ2-2; TRBD1 matches 7 bases. Germline lookup yields CDR1 SGHRS and CDR2 YFSETQ. This CDR3 comprises 13 residues. Together with reference TRBV5-1 and TRBJ2-2, the CDR3 gives the full variable domain: KAGVTQTPRYLIKTRGQQVTLSCSPISGHRSVSWYQQTPGQGLQFLFEYFSETQRNKGNFPGRFSGRQFSNSRSEMNVSTLELGDSALYLCVSSSGGSGELFFGEGSRLTVL.

This clone was counted once. The chain joins TRBV3-1 (or the pseudogene TRBV3-2) to TRBJ1-6; D is unresolved. Germline V gene sequence: CDR1 LGHDT, CDR2 YNNKEL (reference sequence). Trimming cost V 3 bases and J 0 bases, with 6 bases left between them. The CDR3 has 15 residues. CDR3 loop: CASSHSPSYNSPLHF. The CDR3 DNA follows: TGTGCCAGCAGCCACTCCCCCTCCTATAATTCACCCCTCCACTTT.

The V and J genes are TRBV7-9 and TRBJ2-1; 10 positions match TRBD2. V gave up 7 bases and J gave up 4 bases; unmatched junction bases: 10. The V gene's germline CDR1 is SEHNR and CDR2 FQNEAQ (reference sequence). The CDR3 is 16 amino acids. CDR3: CASTHPTSGTYNEQFF. The CDR3, as DNA: TGTGCCAGCACCCACCCAACTAGCGGGACTTACAATGAGCAGTTCTTC.

V gene TRBV9 combines with J gene TRBJ1-3, with a weak D call TRBD1 (6 bases). V lost 3 bases and J 7 bases, leaving 17 bases between the germline ends. The CDR3 totals 15 residues. Germline V gives CDR1 SGDLS, CDR2 YYNGEE. Written as DNA, the CDR3 is TGTGCCAGCAGCGCGGCACCCGGACAGTGGAACACCATATATTTT. This translates into CASSAAPGQWNTIYF.

The CDR3 loop is CASSYRTGFYEQYF. CDR3 bases: TGTGCCAGCAGTTATAGGACAGGGTTCTACGAGCAGTACTTC. This chain connects TRBV6-6 to TRBJ2-7; 8 bases match TRBD1. Trimming took 3 bases from V and 3 from J; bases not matched to a gene: 4. CDR1 and CDR2 (germline): MNHNY, SVGAGI (reference sequence). This CDR3 comprises 14 residues.

This chain links TRBV29-1 with TRBJ2-5; a weak D match, TRBD1 (6 bases). With 2 bases removed from V and 7 bases from J, the gap between germline ends came to 17 bases. This CDR3 has 14 amino acids. Looked up from germline, CDR1 is SQVTM and CDR2 is ANQGSEA. DNA of the CDR3: TGCAGCGTTGAACTGACAGTCGTAGGGGGGACCCAGTACTTC. Translation gives CSVELTVVGGTQYF.

The V gene is TRBV2, the J gene TRBJ1-3; D is ambiguous. The germline V and J ends were trimmed by 5 bases and 2 bases, with 10 bases remaining between them. This CDR3 spans 14 amino acids. The V gene's germline CDR1 is SNHLY and CDR2 FYNNEI. The CDR3 bases are TGTGCCAGCAGTTATCTAAAAGCTGGAAACACCATATATTTT. Protein sequence: CASSYLKAGNTIYF. The whole variable domain, remainder taken from reference TRBV2 and TRBJ1-3, is EPEVTQTPSHQVTQMGQEVILRCVPISNHLYFYWYRQILGQKVEFLVSFYNNEISEKSEIFDDQFSVERPDGSNFTLKIRSTKLEDSAMYFCASSYLKAGNTIYFGEGSWLTVV.

The CDR3 region has the DNA TGTGCCAGCAGCTTAACCGGGAACAATGAGCAGTTCTTC. It codes for CASSLTGNNEQFF. This chain connects TRBV7-2 to TRBJ2-1, with D possibly matching TRBD2 (5 bases). This CDR3 region has 13 residues. Germline CDR1 is SGHTA and CDR2 is FQGNSA. Between the trimmed V and J ends, which lost 2 bases and 5 bases, there was a span of 7 bases.

The chain is built from TRBV5-8 and TRBJ2-6; possibly TRBD1 for D (6 bases). The germline CDR1 and CDR2 sequences are SGHTS and YDEGEE. The CDR3 spans 19 residues. The V end lost 4 bases, the J end lost 0 bases, and 20 bases lay between the germline ends. The CDR3 loop reads CASSPLSTGAYSGANVLTF. In nucleotides, the CDR3 is TGTGCCAGCAGCCCTCTCTCGACAGGTGCCTACTCTGGGGCCAACGTCCTGACTTTC.

CDR3 DNA sequence: TGTGCCAGCAGCGTAGCTGGGACACAAGAAGCTTTCTTT. Translation: CASSVAGTQEAFF. This chain links TRBV9 with TRBJ1-1, with D possibly TRBD1 on 6 matching bases. This CDR3 contains 13 residues. Per the germline V gene, CDR1 is SGDLS and CDR2 is YYNGEE. V gave up 0 bases and J gave up 8 bases, with 11 bases separating them.

The chain has TRBV7-2 and TRBJ1-2; D remains unclear. With 5 bases removed from V and 1 base from J, the gap between germline ends came to 11 bases. Germline assignment: CDR1 SGHTA and CDR2 FQGNSA. The CDR3 loop spans 14 amino acids. CDR3 loop: CASSSATVNYGYTF. For the CDR3, the DNA is TGTGCCAGCAGCAGCGCGACTGTTAACTATGGCTACACCTTC.

The chain links TRBV5-5 to TRBJ2-7; 7 nucleotides align to TRBD1. Germline-derived CDR1 and CDR2 are SGHKS and YYEKEE (reference sequence). The CDR3 extends over 15 amino acids. Trimming at V came to 4 bases and at J to 0 bases, leaving 7 bases not matched to a gene. The CDR3 nucleotides read TGTGCCAGCAGCGTGGGACAGTACGACTCCTACGAGCAGTACTTC. Encoded protein: CASSVGQYDSYEQYF.

As to this clone: At the DNA level, this CDR3 is encoded by other sequences in the same sample as well. The chain carries TRBV5-4 and TRBJ1-5, with D perhaps matching TRBD1 (5 bases). Deletions cut 0 bases from V and 1 base from J, with 11 bases between. Germline V CDR1 and CDR2: SGHNT, YYREEE (reference sequence). This CDR3 contains 16 residues. The CDR3 loop reads CASSLGPGGSNQPQHF. The CDR3 region has the DNA TGTGCCAGCAGCTTGGGGCCGGGGGGGAGCAATCAGCCCCAGCATTTT.

V usage is TRBV9 and J usage is TRBJ2-5, with 7 bases lining up with TRBD1. In germline, CDR1 is SGDLS, CDR2 YYNGEE. V shed 3 bases, J shed 2 bases, and the junction held 1 base outside the gene matches. CDR3 size: 13 residues. CDR3 sequence (DNA): TGTGCCAGCAGCGGGGACAGTCAAGAGACCCAGTACTTC. It specifies CASSGDSQETQYF.

This clone was picked up one time. This chain uses TRBV19 with TRBJ1-2, with D uncertain. Trimming stripped 7 bases from V and 7 bases from J, with 16 bases between. The CDR3 loop spans 13 amino acids. Germline V gene data show CDR1 as LNHDA and CDR2 as SQIVND (reference sequence). The chain's CDR3 is CASKEGGRVGYTF. For the CDR3, the DNA is TGTGCCAGTAAAGAAGGTGGGAGGGTTGGCTACACCTTC.

The chain uses TRBV7-2 and TRBJ2-7; 11 nucleotides align to TRBD1. This CDR3 is 14 amino acids long. J was trimmed by 3 bases and V by 6 bases; bases with no gene match: 4. From germline, CDR1 is SGHTA and CDR2 FQGNSA. CDR3 sequence reads: CASRPGQGGYEQYF. CDR3 coding DNA: TGTGCCAGCAGACCGGGACAGGGGGGCTACGAGCAGTACTTC. The full variable domain, with the rest looked up from reference TRBV7-2 and TRBJ2-7, is GAGVSQSPSNKVTEKGKDVELRCDPISGHTALYWYRQSLGQGLEFLIYFQGNSAPDKSGLPSDRFSAERTGGSVSTLTIQRTQQEDSAVYLCASRPGQGGYEQYFGPGTRLTVT.

V gene TRBV28 combines with J gene TRBJ2-1; 11 positions agree with TRBD2. This CDR3 spans 14 amino acids. CDR1 MDHEN and CDR2 SYDVKM come from the germline V gene. Germline trimming cut 8 bases from V and 12 bases from J; bases unmatched to any gene: 12. CDR3 DNA: TGTGCCAGCCGTGGGGGGCTAGCGGGAGGTGGGCAGTTCTTC. This translates into CASRGGLAGGGQFF.

This clone was recorded at least ten times. The chain is built from TRBV12-3 or TRBV12-4 and TRBJ1-6, with D maybe TRBD1 (6 bases). The CDR3 loop spans 12 amino acids. The V end was cut by 9 bases, the J end by 7 bases, with 10 bases between. CDR3 sequence reads: CASAGENSPLHF. Written as DNA, the CDR3 is TGTGCCAGTGCAGGGGAGAATTCACCCCTCCACTTT.

The chain joins TRBV11-2 to TRBJ2-7; 8 positions agree with TRBD2. Trimming at V came to 5 bases and at J to 1 base, leaving 16 bases not matched to a gene. Germline V gene data show CDR1 as SGHAT and CDR2 as FQNNGV. There are 18 residues in the CDR3. CDR3 sequence (DNA): TGTGCCAGCAGCCTCGGGAGGAGCGGGGGAGTAGGGTCCTACGAGCAGTACTTC. It yields the protein CASSLGRSGGVGSYEQYF.

V is TRBV7-2 and J is TRBJ2-7; possibly TRBD1 for D (6 bases). The V gene's germline CDR1 is SGHTA and CDR2 FQGNSA. V lost 5 bases to trimming and J lost 4 bases, with 15 bases between them. This CDR3 contains 14 residues. In nucleotides, the CDR3 is TGTGCCAGCAGCCTAGGACCTACAGGGTACGAGCAGTACTTC. Residues: CASSLGPTGYEQYF. Full variable domain (remainder filled in from reference TRBV7-2 and TRBJ2-7): GAGVSQSPSNKVTEKGKDVELRCDPISGHTALYWYRQSLGQGLEFLIYFQGNSAPDKSGLPSDRFSAERTGGSVSTLTIQRTQQEDSAVYLCASSLGPTGYEQYFGPGTRLTVT.